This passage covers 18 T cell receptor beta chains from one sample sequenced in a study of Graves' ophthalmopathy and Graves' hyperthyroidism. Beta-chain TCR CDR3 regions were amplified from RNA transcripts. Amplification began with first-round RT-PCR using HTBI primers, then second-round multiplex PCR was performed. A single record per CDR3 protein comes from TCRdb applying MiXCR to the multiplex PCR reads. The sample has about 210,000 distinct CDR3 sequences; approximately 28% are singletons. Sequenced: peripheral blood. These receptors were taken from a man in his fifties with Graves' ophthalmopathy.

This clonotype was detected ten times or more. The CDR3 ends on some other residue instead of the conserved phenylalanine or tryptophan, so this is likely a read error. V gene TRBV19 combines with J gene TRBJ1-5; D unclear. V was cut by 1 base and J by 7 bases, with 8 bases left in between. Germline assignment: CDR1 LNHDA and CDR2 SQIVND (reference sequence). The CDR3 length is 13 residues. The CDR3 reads CASSIAGEQPQHL. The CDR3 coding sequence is TGTGCCAGTAGTATAGCAGGTGAACAGCCCCAGCATCTT.

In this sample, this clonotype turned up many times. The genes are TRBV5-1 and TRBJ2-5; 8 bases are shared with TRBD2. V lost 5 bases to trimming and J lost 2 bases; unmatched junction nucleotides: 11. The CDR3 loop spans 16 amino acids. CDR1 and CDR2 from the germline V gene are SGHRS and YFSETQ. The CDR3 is CASRWGRAGGQETQYF. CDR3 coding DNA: TGCGCCAGCAGATGGGGCCGGGCGGGGGGACAAGAGACCCAGTACTTC.

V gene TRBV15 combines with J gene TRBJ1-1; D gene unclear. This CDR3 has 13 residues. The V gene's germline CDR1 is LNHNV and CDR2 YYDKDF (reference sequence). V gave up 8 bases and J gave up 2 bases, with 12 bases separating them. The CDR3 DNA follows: TGTGCCACCTCCCGCGTACTAAACACTGAAGCTTTCTTT. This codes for CATSRVLNTEAFF.

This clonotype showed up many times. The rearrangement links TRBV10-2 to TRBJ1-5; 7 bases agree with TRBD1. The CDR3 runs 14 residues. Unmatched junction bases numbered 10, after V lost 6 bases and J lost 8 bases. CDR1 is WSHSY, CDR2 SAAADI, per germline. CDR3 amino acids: CASRELDRMKPQHF. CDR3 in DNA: TGCGCCAGCAGAGAATTGGACAGGATGAAGCCCCAGCATTTT.

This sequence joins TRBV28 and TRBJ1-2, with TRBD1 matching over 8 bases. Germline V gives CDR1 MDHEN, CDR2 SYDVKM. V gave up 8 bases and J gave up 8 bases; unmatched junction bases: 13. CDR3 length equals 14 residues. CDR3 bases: TGTGCCAGCCGTCCCTCAGGGGGCTGGAAAGGCTACACCTTC. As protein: CASRPSGGWKGYTF.

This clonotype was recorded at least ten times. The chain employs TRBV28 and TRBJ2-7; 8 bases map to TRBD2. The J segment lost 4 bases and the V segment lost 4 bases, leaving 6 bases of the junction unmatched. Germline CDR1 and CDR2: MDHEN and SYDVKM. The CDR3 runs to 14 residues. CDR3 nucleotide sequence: TGTGCCAGCAGTTCACAGCGGGAGTGGTACGAGCAGTACTTC. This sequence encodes CASSSQREWYEQYF.

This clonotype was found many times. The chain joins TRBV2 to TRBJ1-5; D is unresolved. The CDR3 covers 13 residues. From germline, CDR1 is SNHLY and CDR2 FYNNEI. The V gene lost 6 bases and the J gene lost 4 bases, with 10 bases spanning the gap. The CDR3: CASRGVGNQPQHF. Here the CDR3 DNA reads TGTGCCAGCAGAGGCGTAGGGAATCAGCCCCAGCATTTT.

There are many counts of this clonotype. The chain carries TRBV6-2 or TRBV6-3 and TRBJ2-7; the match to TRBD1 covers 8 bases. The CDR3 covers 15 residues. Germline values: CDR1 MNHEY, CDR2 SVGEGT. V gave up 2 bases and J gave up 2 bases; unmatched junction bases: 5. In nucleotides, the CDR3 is TGTGCCAGCAGTTACCCCCAGGGACAGGCCTACGAGCAGTACTTC. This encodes CASSYPQGQAYEQYF.

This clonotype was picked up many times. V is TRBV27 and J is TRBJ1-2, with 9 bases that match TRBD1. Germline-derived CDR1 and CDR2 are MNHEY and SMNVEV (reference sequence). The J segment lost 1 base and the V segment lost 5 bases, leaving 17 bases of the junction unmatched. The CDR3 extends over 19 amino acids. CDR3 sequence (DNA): TGTGCCAGCAGTCCATCAACAGGGGGCTCCTTCGACATTAACTATGGCTACACCTTC. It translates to CASSPSTGGSFDINYGYTF.

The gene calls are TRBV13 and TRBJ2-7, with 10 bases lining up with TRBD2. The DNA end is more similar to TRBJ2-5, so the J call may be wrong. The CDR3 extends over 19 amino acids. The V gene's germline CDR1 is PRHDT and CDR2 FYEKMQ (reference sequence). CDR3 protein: CASSYSGRAGGRPGETQYF. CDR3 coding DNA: TGTGCCAGCAGCTACAGCGGGAGGGCCGGAGGTCGTCCCGGAGAGACCCAGTACTTC.

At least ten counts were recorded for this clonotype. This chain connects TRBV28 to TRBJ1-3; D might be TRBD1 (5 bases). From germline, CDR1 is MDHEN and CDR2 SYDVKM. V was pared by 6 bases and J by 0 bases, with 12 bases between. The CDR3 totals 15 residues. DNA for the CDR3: TGTGCCAGCAGCTCATTCAGGGACTCTGGAAACACCATATATTTT. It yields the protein CASSSFRDSGNTIYF. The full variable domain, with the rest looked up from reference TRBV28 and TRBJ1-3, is DVKVTQSSRYLVKRTGEKVFLECVQDMDHENMFWYRQDPGLGLRLIYFSYDVKMKEKGDIPEGYSVSREKKERFSLILESASTNQTSMYLCASSSFRDSGNTIYFGEGSWLTVV.

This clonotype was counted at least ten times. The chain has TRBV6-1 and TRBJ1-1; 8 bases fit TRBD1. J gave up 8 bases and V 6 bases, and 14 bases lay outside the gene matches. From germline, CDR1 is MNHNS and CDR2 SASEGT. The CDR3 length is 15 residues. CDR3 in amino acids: CASSPPRGRDQEAFF. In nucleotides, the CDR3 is TGTGCCAGCAGCCCCCCCAGGGGGCGCGATCAAGAAGCTTTCTTT.

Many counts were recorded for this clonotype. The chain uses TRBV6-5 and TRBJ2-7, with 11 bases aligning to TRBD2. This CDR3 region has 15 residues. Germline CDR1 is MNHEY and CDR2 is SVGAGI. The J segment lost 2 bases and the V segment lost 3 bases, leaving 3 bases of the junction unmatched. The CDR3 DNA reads TGTGCCAGCAGTTATAGTAGCGGGAGGGCCTACGAGCAGTACTTC. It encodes CASSYSSGRAYEQYF.

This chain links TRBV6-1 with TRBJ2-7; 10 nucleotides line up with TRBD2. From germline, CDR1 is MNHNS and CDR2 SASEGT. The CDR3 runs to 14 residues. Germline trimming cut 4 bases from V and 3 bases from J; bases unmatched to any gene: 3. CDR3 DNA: TGTGCCAGCAGTGTGAGACTAGCGGGCTACGAGCAGTACTTC. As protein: CASSVRLAGYEQYF.

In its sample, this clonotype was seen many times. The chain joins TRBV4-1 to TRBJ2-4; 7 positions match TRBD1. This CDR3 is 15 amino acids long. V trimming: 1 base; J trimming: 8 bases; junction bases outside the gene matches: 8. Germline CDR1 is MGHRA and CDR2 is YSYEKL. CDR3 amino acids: CASSQARDRADIQYF. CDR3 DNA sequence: TGCGCCAGCAGCCAAGCCAGAGACAGGGCGGACATTCAGTACTTC.

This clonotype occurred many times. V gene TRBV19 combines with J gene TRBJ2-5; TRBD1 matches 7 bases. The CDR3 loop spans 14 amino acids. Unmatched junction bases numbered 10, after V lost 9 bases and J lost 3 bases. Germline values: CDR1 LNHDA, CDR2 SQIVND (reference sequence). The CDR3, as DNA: TGTGCCAGCTCAAAAGGGGGACAGAAAGAGACCCAGTACTTC. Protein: CASSKGGQKETQYF.

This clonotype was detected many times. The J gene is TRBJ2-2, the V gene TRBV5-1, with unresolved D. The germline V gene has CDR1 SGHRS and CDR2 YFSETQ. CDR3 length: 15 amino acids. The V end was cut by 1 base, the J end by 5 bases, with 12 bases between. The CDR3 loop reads CASSLQGVGTGELFF. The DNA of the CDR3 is TGCGCCAGCAGCTTGCAAGGTGTAGGGACCGGGGAGCTGTTTTTT.

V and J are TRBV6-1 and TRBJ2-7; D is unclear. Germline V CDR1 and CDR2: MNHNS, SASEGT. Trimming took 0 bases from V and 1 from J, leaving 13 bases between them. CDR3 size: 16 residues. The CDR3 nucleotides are TGTGCCAGCAGTGAAGCCTACCGGGTTTTTTCCTACGAGCAGTACTTC. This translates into CASSEAYRVFSYEQYF.